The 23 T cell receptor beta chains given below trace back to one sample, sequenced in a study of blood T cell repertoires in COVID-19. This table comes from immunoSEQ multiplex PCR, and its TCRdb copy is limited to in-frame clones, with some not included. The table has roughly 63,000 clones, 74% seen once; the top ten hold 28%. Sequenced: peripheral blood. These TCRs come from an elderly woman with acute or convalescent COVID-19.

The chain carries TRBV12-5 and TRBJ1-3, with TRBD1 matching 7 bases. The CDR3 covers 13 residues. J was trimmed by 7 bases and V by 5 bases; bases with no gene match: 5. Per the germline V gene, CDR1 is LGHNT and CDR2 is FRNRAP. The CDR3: CASGIGRGNTIYF. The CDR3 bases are TGTGCTAGTGGTATCGGCAGGGGGAACACCATATATTTT.

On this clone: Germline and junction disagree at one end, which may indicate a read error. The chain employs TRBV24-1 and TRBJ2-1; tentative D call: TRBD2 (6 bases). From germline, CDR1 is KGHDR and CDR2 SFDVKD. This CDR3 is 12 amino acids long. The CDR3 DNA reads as TGTGCCACCAGCCGGGAGTACAGTGAGCAGTTCTTC. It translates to CATSREYSEQFF.

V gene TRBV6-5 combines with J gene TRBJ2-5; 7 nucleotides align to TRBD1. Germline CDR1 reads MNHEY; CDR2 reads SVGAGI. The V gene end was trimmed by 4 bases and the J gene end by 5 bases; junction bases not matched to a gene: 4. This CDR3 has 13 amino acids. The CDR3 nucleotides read TGTGCCAGCAGTTTCGACAGGGTTGAGACCCAGTACTTC. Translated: CASSFDRVETQYF.

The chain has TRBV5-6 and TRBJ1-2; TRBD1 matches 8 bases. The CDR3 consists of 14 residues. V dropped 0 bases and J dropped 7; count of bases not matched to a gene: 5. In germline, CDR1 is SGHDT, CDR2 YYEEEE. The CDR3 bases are TGTGCCAGCAGCTTGGTTGGACAGGGATTTGGCTACACCTTC. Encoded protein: CASSLVGQGFGYTF.

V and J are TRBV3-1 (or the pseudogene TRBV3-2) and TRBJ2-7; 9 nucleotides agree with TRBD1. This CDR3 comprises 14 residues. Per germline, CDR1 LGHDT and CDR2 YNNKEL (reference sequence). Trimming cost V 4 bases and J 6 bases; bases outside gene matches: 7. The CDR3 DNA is TGTGCCAGCAGCCCTCGGGACAGGGAGGGCGAGCAGTACTTC. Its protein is CASSPRDREGEQYF.

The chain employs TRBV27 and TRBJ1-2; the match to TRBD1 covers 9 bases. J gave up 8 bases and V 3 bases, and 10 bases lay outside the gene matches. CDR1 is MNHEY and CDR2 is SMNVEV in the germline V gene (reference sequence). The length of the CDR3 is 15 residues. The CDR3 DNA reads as TGTGCCAGCAGTTTGCGACCGGGACAGGGCCCCGGCTACACCTTC. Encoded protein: CASSLRPGQGPGYTF.

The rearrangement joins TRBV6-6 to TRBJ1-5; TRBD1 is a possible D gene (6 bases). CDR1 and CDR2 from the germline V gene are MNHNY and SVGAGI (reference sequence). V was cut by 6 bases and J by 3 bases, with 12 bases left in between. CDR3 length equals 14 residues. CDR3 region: CASRVQGPNQPQHF. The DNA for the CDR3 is TGTGCCAGCAGGGTACAGGGACCCAATCAGCCCCAGCATTTT.

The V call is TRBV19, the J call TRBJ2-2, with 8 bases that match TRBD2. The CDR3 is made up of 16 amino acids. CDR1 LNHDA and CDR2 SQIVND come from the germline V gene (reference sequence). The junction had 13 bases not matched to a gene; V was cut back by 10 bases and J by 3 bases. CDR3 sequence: CATHHGGGFYTGELFF. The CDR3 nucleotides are TGTGCCACCCACCACGGGGGGGGATTTTACACCGGGGAGCTGTTTTTT.

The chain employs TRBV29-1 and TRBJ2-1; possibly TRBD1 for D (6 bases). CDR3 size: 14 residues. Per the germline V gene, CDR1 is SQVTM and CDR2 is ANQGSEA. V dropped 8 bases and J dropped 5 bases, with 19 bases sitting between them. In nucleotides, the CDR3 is TGCAGCTTTCAATCCGGGACACCTAACAATGAGCAGTTCTTC. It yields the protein CSFQSGTPNNEQFF.

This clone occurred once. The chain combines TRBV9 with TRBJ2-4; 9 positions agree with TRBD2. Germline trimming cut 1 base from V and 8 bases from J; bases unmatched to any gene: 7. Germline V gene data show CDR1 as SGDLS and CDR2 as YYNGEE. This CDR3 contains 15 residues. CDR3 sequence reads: CASSVTTSGFDIQYF. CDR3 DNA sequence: TGTGCCAGCAGCGTAACCACTAGCGGGTTTGACATTCAGTACTTC.

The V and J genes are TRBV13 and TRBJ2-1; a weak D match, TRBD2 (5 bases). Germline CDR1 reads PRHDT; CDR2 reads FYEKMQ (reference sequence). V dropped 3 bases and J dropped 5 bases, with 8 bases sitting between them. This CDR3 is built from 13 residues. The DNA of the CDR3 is TGTGCCAGCAGCTTTGACTACGACAATGAGCAGTTCTTC. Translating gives CASSFDYDNEQFF.

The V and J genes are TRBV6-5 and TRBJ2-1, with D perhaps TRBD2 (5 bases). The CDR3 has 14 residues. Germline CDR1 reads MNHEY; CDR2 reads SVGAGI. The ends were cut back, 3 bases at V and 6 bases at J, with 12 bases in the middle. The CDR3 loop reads CASSYISGVNEQFF. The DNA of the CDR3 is TGTGCCAGCAGTTATATTTCCGGGGTCAATGAGCAGTTCTTC.

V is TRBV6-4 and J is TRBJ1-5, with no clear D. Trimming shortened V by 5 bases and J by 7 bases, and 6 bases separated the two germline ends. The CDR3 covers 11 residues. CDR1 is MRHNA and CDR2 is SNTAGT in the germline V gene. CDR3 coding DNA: TGTGCCAGCAGTTCAAAACAGCCCCAGCATTTT. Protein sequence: CASSSKQPQHF.

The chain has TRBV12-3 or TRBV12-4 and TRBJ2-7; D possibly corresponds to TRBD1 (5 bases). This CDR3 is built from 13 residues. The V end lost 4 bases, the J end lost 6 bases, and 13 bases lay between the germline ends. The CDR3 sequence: CASSSRQMGEQYF. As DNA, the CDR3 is TGTGCCAGCAGTTCTCGACAGATGGGCGAGCAGTACTTC.

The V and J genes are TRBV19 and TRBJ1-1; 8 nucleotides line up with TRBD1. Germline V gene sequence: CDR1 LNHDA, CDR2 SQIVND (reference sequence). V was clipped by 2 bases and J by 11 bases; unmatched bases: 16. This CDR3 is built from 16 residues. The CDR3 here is CASSISLGTGGMEAFF. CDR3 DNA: TGTGCCAGTAGTATATCGCTTGGGACAGGAGGGATGGAGGCTTTCTTT. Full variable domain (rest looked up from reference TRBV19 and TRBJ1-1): DGGITQSPKYLFRKEGQNVTLSCEQNLNHDAMYWYRQDPGQGLRLIYYSQIVNDFQKGDIAEGYSVSREKKESFPLTVTSAQKNPTAFYLCASSISLGTGGMEAFFGQGTRLTVV.

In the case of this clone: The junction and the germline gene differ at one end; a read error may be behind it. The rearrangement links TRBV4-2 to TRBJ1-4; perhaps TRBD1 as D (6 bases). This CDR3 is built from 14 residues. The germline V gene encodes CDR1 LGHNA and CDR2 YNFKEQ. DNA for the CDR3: TGTGCCAGCAGCCAAGAACTTCAGGACAGAGTGAGCCTCTTT. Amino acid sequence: CASSQELQDRVSLF.

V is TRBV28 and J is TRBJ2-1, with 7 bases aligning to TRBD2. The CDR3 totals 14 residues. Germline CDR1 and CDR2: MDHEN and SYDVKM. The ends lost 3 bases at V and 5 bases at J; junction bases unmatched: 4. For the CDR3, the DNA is TGTGCCAGCAGTTTGGGCGGGAGCCACAATGAGCAGTTCTTC. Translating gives CASSLGGSHNEQFF.

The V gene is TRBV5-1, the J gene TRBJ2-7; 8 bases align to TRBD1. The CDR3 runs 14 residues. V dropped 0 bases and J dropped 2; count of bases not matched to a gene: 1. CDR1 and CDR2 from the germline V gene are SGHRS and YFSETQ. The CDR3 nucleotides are TGCGCCAGCAGCTTGGACAGGGGGACCTACGAGCAGTACTTC. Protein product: CASSLDRGTYEQYF.

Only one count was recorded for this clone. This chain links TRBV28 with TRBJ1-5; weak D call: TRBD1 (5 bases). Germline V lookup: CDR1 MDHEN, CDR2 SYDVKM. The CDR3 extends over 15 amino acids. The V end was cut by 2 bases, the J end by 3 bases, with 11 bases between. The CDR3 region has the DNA TGTGCCAGCAGTTTAGGGGGGGTAGTCAATCAGCCCCAGCATTTT. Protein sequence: CASSLGGVVNQPQHF.

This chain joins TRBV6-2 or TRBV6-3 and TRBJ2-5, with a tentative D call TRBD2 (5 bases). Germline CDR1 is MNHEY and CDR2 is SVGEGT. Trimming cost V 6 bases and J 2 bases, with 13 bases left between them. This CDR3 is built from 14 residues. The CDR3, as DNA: TGTGCCAGCAGCGAAACGGGGTATCAAGAGACCCAGTACTTC. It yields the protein CASSETGYQETQYF.

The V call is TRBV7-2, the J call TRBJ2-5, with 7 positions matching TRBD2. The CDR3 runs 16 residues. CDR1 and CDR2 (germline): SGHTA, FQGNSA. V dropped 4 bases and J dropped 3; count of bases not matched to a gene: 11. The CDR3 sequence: CASSSQGSGAEETQYF. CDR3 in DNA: TGTGCCAGCAGCTCTCAAGGGAGCGGGGCCGAAGAGACCCAGTACTTC.

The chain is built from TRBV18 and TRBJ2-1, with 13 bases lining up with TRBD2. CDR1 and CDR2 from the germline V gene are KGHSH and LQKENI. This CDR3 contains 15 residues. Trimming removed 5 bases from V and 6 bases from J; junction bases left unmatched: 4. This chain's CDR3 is CASSRTSGRGNEQFF. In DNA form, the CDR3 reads TGTGCCAGCTCAAGGACTAGCGGGAGAGGCAATGAGCAGTTCTTC.

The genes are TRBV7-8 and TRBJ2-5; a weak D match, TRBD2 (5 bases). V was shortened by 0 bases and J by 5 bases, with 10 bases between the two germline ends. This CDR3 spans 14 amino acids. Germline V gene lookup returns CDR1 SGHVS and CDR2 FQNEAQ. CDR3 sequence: CASSLAGVSETQYF. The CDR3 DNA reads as TGTGCCAGCAGCTTAGCGGGAGTAAGTGAGACCCAGTACTTC. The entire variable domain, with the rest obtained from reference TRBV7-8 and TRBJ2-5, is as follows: GAGVSQSPRYKVAKRGQDVALRCDPISGHVSLFWYQQALGQGPEFLTYFQNEAQLDKSGLPSDRFFAERPEGSVSTLKIQRTQQEDSAVYLCASSLAGVSETQYFGPGTRLLVL.